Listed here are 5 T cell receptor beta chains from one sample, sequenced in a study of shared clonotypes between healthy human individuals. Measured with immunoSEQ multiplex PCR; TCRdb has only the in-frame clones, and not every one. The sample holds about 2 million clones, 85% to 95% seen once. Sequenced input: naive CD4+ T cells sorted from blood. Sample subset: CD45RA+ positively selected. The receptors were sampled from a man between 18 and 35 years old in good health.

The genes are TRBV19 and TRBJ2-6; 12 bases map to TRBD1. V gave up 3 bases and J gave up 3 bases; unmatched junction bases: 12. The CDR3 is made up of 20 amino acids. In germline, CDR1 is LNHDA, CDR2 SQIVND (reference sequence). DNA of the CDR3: TGTGCCAGTAGTATGGAAGGCTGGGACAGGGGGCCAGGTGGGGCCAACGTCCTGACTTTC. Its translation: CASSMEGWDRGPGGANVLTF.

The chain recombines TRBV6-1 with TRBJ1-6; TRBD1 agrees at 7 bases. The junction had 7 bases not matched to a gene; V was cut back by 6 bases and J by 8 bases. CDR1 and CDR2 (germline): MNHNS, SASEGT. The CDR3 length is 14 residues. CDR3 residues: CASRDRNFDSPLHF. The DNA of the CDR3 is TGTGCCAGCAGGGACAGGAATTTCGATTCACCCCTCCACTTT.

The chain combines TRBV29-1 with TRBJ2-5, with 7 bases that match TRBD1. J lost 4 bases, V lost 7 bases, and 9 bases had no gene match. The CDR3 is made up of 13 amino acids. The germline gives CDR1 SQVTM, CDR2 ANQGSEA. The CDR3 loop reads CSARQRQGETQYF. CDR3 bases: TGCAGCGCACGGCAAAGACAGGGAGAGACCCAGTACTTC.

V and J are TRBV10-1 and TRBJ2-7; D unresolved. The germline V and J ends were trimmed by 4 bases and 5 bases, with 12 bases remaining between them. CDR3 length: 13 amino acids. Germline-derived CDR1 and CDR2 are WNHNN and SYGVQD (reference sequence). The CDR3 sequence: CASSARQWDEQYF. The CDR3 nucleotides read TGCGCCAGCAGTGCTAGGCAGTGGGACGAGCAGTACTTC.

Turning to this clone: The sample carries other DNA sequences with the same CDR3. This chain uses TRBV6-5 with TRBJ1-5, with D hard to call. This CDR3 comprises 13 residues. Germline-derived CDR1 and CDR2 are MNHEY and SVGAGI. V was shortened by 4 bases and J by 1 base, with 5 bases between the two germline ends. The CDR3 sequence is CASSSHSNQPQHF. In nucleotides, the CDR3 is TGTGCCAGCAGTTCTCACAGCAATCAGCCCCAGCATTTT.